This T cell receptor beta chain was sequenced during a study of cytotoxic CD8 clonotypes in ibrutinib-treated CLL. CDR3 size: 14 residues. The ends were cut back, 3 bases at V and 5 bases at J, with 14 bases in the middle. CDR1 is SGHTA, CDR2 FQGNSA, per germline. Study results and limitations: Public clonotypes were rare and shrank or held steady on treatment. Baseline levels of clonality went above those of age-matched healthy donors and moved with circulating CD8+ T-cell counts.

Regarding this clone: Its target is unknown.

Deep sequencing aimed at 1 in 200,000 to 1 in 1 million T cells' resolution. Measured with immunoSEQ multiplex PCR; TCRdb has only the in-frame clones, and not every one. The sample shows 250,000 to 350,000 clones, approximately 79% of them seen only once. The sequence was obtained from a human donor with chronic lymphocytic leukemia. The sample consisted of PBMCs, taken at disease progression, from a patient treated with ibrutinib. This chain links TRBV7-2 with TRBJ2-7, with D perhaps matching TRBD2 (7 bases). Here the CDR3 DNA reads TGTGCCAGCAGCTTTGGGGGGGCCCGGAACGAGCAGTACTTC. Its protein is CASSFGGARNEQYF.